One and the same sample provided the 12 T cell receptor beta chains below, sequenced in a study of CD8+ T cells in alopecia areata (dated by TCRdb to about 2018). Libraries were constructed by the immunoSEQ multiplex PCR assay. RNA was extracted from all samples and reverse transcribed into cDNA as template for TCR sequencing. The table was pulled from immuneACCESS by TCRdb, which kept in-frame rearrangements only. Such tables lose some clones; where checked, under half of the loss comes from unresolved V genes, and the rest has no known cause. The sample yields 60,000 to 85,000 clones; around two thirds were counted once. The ten largest clones capture about 20% of the sample. Per the publication, the time point label means: roughly 26 weeks on oral tofacitinib. In the paper's terms, the treatment or condition label means: oral pan-JAK inhibitor, 5-10 mg twice daily. The sequences come from CD8+ T cells sorted from blood, collected at week 24, from a patient treated with tofacitinib. The source of these receptors is a human donor with alopecia areata.

This clone occurred many times. The genes are TRBV2 and TRBJ2-7, with TRBD1 matching over 8 bases. This CDR3 contains 12 residues. Trimming cost V 8 bases and J 3 bases; bases outside gene matches: 3. CDR1 SNHLY and CDR2 FYNNEI come from the germline V gene. CDR3: CASRDRLYEQYF. The CDR3 DNA sequence: TGTGCCAGCCGGGACAGGCTCTACGAGCAGTACTTC.

This clone was observed a handful of times. The chain combines TRBV27 with TRBJ2-1; TRBD2 matches 11 bases. V was pared by 6 bases and J by 3 bases, with 4 bases of the junction left unmatched. Germline CDR1 reads MNHEY; CDR2 reads SMNVEV (reference sequence). The CDR3 is made up of 15 amino acids. Here the CDR3 reads CASRLAGALYNEQFF. CDR3 in DNA: TGTGCCAGCAGACTAGCGGGAGCTCTCTACAATGAGCAGTTCTTC.

The chain recombines TRBV27 with TRBJ2-1, with D possibly TRBD2 on 5 matching bases. Trimming removed 2 bases from V and 8 bases from J, with 13 bases in between. This CDR3 spans 14 amino acids. Germline V gene data show CDR1 as MNHEY and CDR2 as SMNVEV (reference sequence). The CDR3 loop reads CASSLVASQDEQFF. In nucleotides, the CDR3 is TGTGCCAGCAGTTTAGTGGCTAGCCAGGATGAGCAGTTCTTC.

The chain joins TRBV27 to TRBJ2-6; no firm D call. Between the trimmed V and J ends, which lost 2 bases and 0 bases, there was a span of 11 bases. CDR1 is MNHEY, CDR2 SMNVEV, per germline (reference sequence). The CDR3 sequence is 17 residues long. CDR3 amino acids: CASSLRYLSSGANVLTF. Here the CDR3 DNA reads TGTGCCAGCAGTTTAAGGTACCTCAGCTCTGGGGCCAACGTCCTGACTTTC.

The chain has TRBV7-9 and TRBJ1-2; D is ambiguous. This CDR3 is 15 amino acids long. The germline CDR1 and CDR2 sequences are SEHNR and FQNEAQ (reference sequence). V lost 0 bases to trimming and J lost 4 bases, with 12 bases between them. The DNA of the CDR3 is TGTGCCAGCAGCTTAGCGTGGAGTGTCTTCTATGGCTACACCTTC. Amino acids: CASSLAWSVFYGYTF.

The V and J genes are TRBV2 and TRBJ1-2; the D gene is possibly TRBD1 (6 bases). Trimming took off 0 bases at V and 5 bases at J, with 10 bases between the two ends. Germline V gene sequence: CDR1 SNHLY, CDR2 FYNNEI. This CDR3 comprises 14 residues. Here the CDR3 reads CASSEAGADYGYTF. CDR3 bases: TGTGCCAGCAGTGAAGCGGGGGCTGATTATGGCTACACCTTC.

The V and J genes are TRBV5-4 and TRBJ2-6; D remains ambiguous. The V gene lost 3 bases and the J gene lost 1 base, with 8 bases spanning the gap. The CDR3 contains 15 residues. Germline CDR1 and CDR2: SGHNT and YYREEE (reference sequence). The CDR3 protein is CASSWVGSGANVLTF. CDR3 bases: TGTGCCAGCAGCTGGGTTGGGTCTGGGGCCAACGTCCTGACTTTC.

There are a few counts of this clone. The chain joins TRBV23-1 to TRBJ2-7; D is possibly TRBD2 (6 bases). Being an ORF, TRBV23-1 has a function that is uncertain. The CDR3 has 13 residues. V dropped 6 bases and J dropped 0 bases, with 9 bases sitting between them. The CDR3 reads CASRPGSSYEQYF. The DNA of the CDR3 is TGCGCCAGCAGACCCGGGAGCTCCTACGAGCAGTACTTC.

The chain uses TRBV13 and TRBJ2-7; maybe TRBD2 (6 bases). Germline CDR1 and CDR2: PRHDT and FYEKMQ (reference sequence). V was shortened by 5 bases and J by 4 bases, with 12 bases between the two germline ends. This CDR3 comprises 13 residues. CDR3 sequence reads: CASSLLSGYEQYF. DNA for the CDR3: TGTGCCAGCAGCCTTCTTAGCGGATACGAGCAGTACTTC.

This clone was seen a handful of times. CDR3 nucleotide sequence: TGCGCCAGCAGCCAAAACGGACAGTTCAATCAGCCCCAGCATTTT. This encodes CASSQNGQFNQPQHF. The chain joins TRBV4-1 to TRBJ1-5; tentatively, D is TRBD1 (6 bases). CDR1 is MGHRA and CDR2 is YSYEKL in the germline V gene. CDR3 length: 15 amino acids. V was pared by 2 bases and J by 3 bases, with 11 bases between.

The chain employs TRBV30 and TRBJ1-1; TRBD1 might be the D (5 bases). V was shortened by 4 bases and J by 2 bases, with 11 bases between the two germline ends. This CDR3 region has 13 residues. Germline CDR1 reads GTSNPN; CDR2 reads SVGIG (reference sequence). CDR3 coding DNA: TGTGCCTGGAATGGGGCAGAAAACACTGAAGCTTTCTTT. It is translated as CAWNGAENTEAFF.

J is TRBJ2-1 and V is TRBV19; TRBD2 is a possible D gene (6 bases). The CDR3 sequence is 15 residues long. Germline CDR1 is LNHDA and CDR2 is SQIVND (reference sequence). Trimming took off 4 bases at V and 1 base at J, with 11 bases between the two ends. This chain's CDR3 is CASSSSSGSYNEQFF. CDR3 in DNA: TGTGCCAGTAGTAGTTCGAGCGGGTCCTACAATGAGCAGTTCTTC.